This T cell receptor beta chain was recovered during a study of shared clonotypes between healthy human individuals. Study results and caveats: Several donors held about 5% of naive CD4 clonotypes in common. What naive subsets generally showed was a larger estimated richness than memory subsets showed.

Germline lookup yields CDR1 MRHNA and CDR2 SNTAGT. There are 14 residues in the CDR3. V lost 0 bases to trimming and J lost 6 bases, with 8 bases between them. At the deep level, the assay was run. The repertoire was sequenced with immunoSEQ multiplex PCR; TCRdb's copy has only in-frame clones and lacks some. This sample has around 1.1 million clones; around three quarters occur once, and the top ten carry roughly 0.9%. This clone was recorded a few times. No antigen is known for it. The chain employs TRBV6-4 and TRBJ2-2; D possibly matches TRBD1 or TRBD2 (5 bases each). This clonotype originated in a man aged 18 to 35 in good health. Some clones in this sample may be carry-over from other donors' samples. The sample taken for sequencing was memory CD4+ T cells from PBMCs. The subset is: CD45RA-negative fraction. CDR3 bases: TGTGCCAGCAGTGACTCTGGGACGCCCGGGGAGCTGTTTTTT. As protein: CASSDSGTPGELFF.